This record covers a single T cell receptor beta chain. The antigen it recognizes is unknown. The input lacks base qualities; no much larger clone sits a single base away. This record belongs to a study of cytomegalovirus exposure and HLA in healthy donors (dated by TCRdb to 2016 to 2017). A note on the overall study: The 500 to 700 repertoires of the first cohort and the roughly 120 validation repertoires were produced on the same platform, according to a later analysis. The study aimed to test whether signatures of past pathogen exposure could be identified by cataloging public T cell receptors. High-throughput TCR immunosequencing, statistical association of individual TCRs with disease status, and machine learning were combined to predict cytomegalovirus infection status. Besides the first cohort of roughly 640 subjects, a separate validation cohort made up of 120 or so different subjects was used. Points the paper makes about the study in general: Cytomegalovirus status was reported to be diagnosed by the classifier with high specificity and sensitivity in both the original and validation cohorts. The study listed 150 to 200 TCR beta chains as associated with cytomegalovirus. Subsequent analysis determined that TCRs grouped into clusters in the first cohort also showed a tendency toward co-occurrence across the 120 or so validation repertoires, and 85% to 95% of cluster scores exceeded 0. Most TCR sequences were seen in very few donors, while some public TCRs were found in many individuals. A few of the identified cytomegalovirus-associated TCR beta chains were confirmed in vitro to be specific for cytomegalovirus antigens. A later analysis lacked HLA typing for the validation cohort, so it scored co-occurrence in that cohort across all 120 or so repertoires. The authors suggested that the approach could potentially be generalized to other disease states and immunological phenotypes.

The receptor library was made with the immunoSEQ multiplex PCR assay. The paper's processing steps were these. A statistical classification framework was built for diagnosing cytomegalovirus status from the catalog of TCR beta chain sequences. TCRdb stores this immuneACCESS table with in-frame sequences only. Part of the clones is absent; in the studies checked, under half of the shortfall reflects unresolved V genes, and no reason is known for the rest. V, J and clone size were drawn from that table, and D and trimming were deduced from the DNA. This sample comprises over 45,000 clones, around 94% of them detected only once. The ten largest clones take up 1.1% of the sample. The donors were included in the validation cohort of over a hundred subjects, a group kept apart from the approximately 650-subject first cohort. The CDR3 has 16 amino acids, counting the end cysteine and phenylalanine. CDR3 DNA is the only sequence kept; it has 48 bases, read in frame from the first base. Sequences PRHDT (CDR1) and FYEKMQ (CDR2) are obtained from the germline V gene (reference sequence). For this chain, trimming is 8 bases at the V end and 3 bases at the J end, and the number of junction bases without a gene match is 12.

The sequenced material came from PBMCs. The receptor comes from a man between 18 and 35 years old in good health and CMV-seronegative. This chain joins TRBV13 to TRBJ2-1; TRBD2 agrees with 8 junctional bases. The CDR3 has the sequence CASQTKTSVFYNEQFF. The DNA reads TGTGCCAGCCAGACCAAGACTAGCGTCTTCTACAATGAGCAGTTCTTC.